This T cell receptor (beta chain) emerged from a study of beta chain features in type 1 diabetes. Study as a whole: In age, gender and cell yields, patients were similar to healthy donors.

The authors sorted CD4+ naive, central memory, regulatory and stem cell-like memory cells via CD45RO/CCR7/CD25/CD127/CD95/CD27. Germline values: CDR1 KGHSH, CDR2 LQKENI. CDR3 length: 16 residues. V was cut by 3 bases and J by 13 bases, with 25 bases left in between. As concerns this clone: Its specificity is not known.

Expressed TCRB transcripts were sequenced because the entire RNA isolate underwent reverse transcription. This table comes from immunoSEQ multiplex PCR, and its TCRdb copy is limited to in-frame clones, with some not included. The sample gives 140,000 to 150,000 clones, about 50% of which show up once; roughly 0.42% is in the top ten. Study conclusions and caveats: Fewer insertions but more deletions were seen at VDJ junctions in type 1 diabetes patients.

The origin of this receptor is a man between 18 and 29 years old in good health. The V call is TRBV18, the J call TRBJ2-1; D is perhaps TRBD2 (6 bases). Sequencing used Tregs from blood. CDR3 protein: CASSPASLASLLKQFF. The DNA of the CDR3 is TGTGCCAGCTCACCCGCGAGCCTAGCGTCACTGTTGAAACAGTTCTTC.